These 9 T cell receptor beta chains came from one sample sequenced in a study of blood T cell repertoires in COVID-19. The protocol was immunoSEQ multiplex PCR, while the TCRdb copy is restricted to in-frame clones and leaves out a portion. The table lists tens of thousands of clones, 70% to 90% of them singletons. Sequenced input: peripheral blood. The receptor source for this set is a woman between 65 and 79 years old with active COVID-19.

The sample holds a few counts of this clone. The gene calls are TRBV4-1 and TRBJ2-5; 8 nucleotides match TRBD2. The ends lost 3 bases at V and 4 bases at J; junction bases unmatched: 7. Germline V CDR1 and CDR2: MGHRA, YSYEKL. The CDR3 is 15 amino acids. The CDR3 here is CASSQSGGGRETQYF. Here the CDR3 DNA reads TGCGCCAGCAGCCAGTCCGGGGGGGGGAGAGAGACCCAGTACTTC.

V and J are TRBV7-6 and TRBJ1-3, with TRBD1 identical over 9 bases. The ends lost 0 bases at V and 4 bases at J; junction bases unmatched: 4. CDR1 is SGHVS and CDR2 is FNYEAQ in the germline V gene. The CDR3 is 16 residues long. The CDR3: CASSLAGTGKGNTIYF. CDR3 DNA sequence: TGTGCCAGCAGCTTAGCAGGGACAGGGAAAGGAAACACCATATATTTT. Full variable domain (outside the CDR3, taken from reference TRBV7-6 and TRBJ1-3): GAGVSQSPRYKVTKRGQDVALRCDPISGHVSLYWYRQALGQGPEFLTYFNYEAQQDKSGLPNDRFSAERPEGSISTLTIQRTEQRDSAMYRCASSLAGTGKGNTIYFGEGSWLTVV.

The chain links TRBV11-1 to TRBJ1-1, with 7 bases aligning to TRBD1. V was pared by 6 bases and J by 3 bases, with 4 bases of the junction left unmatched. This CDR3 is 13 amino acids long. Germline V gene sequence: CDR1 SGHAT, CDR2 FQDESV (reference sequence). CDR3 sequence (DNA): TGTGCCAGCAGTCGTAGGGGGCACACTGAAGCTTTCTTT. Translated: CASSRRGHTEAFF.

DNA of the CDR3: TGTGCCAGCAGACTACAGGGGGCGCGCGGCTACACCTTC. Amino acids: CASRLQGARGYTF. The chain combines TRBV21-1 with TRBJ1-2; no DNA check was done on the table's D call, TRBD1. TRBV21-1 is a recognized pseudogene. The CDR3 has 13 amino acids.

The CDR3 DNA reads as TGCGCCAGCACCACTAGCGGGATCGGCACCGGGGAGCTGTTTTTT. It codes for CASTTSGIGTGELFF. The chain couples TRBV5-1 to TRBJ2-2; 10 bases align to TRBD2. This CDR3 comprises 15 residues. The ends lost 6 bases at V and 4 bases at J; junction bases unmatched: 6. Germline CDR1 SGHRS, CDR2 YFSETQ.

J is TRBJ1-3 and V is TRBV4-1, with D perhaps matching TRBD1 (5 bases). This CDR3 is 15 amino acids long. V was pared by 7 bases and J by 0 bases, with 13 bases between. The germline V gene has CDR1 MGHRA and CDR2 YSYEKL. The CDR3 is CASTFEDNSGNTIYF. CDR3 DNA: TGCGCCAGCACCTTTGAGGACAACTCTGGAAACACCATATATTTT.

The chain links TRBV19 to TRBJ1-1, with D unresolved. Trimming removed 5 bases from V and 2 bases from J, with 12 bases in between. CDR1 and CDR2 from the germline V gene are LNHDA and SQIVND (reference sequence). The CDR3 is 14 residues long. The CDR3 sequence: CASSPGNSNTEAFF. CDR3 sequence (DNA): TGTGCCAGTAGTCCGGGTAATAGCAACACTGAAGCTTTCTTT.

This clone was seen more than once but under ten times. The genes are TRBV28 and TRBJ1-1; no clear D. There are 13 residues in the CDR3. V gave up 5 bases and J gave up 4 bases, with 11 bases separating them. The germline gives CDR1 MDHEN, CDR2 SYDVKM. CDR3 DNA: TGTGCCAGCAGTGCAAATCTCGGCACTGAAGCTTTCTTT. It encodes CASSANLGTEAFF.

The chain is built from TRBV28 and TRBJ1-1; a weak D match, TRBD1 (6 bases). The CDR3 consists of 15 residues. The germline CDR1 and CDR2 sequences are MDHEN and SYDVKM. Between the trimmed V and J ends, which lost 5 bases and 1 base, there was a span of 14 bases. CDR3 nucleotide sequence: TGTGCCAGCAGTCCAGATGGGACACCGAACACTGAAGCTTTCTTT. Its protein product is CASSPDGTPNTEAFF.